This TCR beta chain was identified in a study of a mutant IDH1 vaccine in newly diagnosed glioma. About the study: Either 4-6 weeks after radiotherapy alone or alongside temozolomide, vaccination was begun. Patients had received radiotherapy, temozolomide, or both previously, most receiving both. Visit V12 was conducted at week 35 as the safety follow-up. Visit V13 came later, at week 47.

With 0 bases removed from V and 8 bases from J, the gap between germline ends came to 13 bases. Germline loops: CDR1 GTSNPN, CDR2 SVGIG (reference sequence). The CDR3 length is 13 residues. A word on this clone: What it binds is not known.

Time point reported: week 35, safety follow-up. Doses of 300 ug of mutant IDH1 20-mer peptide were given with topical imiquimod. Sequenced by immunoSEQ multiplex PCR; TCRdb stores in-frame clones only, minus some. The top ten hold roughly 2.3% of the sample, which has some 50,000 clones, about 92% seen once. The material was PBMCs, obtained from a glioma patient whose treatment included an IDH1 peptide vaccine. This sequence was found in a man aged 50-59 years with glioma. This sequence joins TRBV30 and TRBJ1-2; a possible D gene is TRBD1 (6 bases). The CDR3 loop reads CAWSVMGAGGYTF. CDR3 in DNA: TGTGCCTGGAGTGTAATGGGGGCGGGGGGCTACACCTTC.